These 15 T cell receptor beta chains share one sample of origin, sequenced in a study of yellow fever vaccine responses in identical twins. TCRdb reanalysed the RT-PCR reads using MiXCR and keeps one entry per CDR3 protein. The sample consists of 2,500 to 3,000 distinct CDR3 sequences, about 87% of them appearing once. This specimen was T cells from blood (PBMCs), unsorted or a sorted subset (not recorded which), taken before or after yellow fever vaccination (not recorded which). These receptor sequences come from a female donor who received the yellow fever vaccine.

The rearrangement uses TRBV5-1 and TRBJ1-1; TRBD1 agrees at 9 bases. With V trimmed by 7 bases and J by 7 bases, 5 bases remained unmatched. Looked up from germline, CDR1 is SGHRS and CDR2 is YFSETQ. The CDR3 runs 12 residues. CDR3 DNA: TGCGCCAGCCGGGACAGGGCCTTTGAAGCTTTCTTT. Translated, it gives CASRDRAFEAFF.

The chain employs TRBV12-3 or TRBV12-4 and TRBJ1-2; no clear D gene. The CDR3 is made up of 15 amino acids. The ends were cut back, 0 bases at V and 1 base at J, with 9 bases in the middle. The CDR3 here is CASSLALRVNYGYTF. CDR3 DNA sequence: TGTGCCAGCAGTTTAGCCTTGCGGGTTAACTATGGCTACACCTTC.

This clonotype was observed a handful of times. The DNA for the CDR3 is TGCGCCAGCAGTCAATCTGACAATGCTAACTATGGCTACACCTTC. Amino acid sequence: CASSQSDNANYGYTF. This rearrangement joins TRBV23-1 to TRBJ1-2; D not certain. TRBV23-1 is sorted into the ORF group, with uncertain function. V lost 0 bases to trimming and J lost 0 bases, with 8 bases between them. This CDR3 comprises 15 residues.

The chain has TRBV11-3 and TRBJ1-2; 8 nucleotides align to TRBD1. The CDR3 totals 15 residues. Germline V gene lookup returns CDR1 SGHNT and CDR2 YENEEA. J lost 4 bases, V lost 3 bases, and 7 bases had no gene match. The CDR3 DNA is TGTGCCAGCAGCTTGACAGGGGCCGGGGTCTATGGCTACACCTTC. It translates to CASSLTGAGVYGYTF.

The V gene is TRBV20-1, the J gene TRBJ2-7; D remains unclear. This CDR3 spans 15 amino acids. The V and J ends lost 1 base and 3 bases respectively, with 16 bases between them. From germline, CDR1 is DFQATT and CDR2 SNEGSKA (reference sequence). The CDR3 DNA reads TGCAGTGCTAGAGTGTGGCGGCAGGCGATCTACGAGCAGTACTTC. The encoded protein is CSARVWRQAIYEQYF.

J is TRBJ1-1 and V is TRBV5-6; D is unresolved. The V gene's germline CDR1 is SGHDT and CDR2 YYEEEE. The V gene lost 2 bases and the J gene lost 2 bases, with 7 bases spanning the gap. The CDR3 totals 13 residues. The chain's CDR3 is CASSFWVNTEAFF. DNA of the CDR3: TGTGCCAGCAGCTTCTGGGTTAACACTGAAGCTTTCTTT.

This clonotype was observed once. The chain uses TRBV6-4 and TRBJ1-1; no firm D call. Germline V gene lookup returns CDR1 MRHNA and CDR2 SNTAGT. The CDR3 totals 15 residues. Trimming stripped 6 bases from V and 0 bases from J, with 14 bases between. The CDR3 region is CASRASGTMNTEAFF. The CDR3 DNA is TGTGCCAGCAGGGCCTCGGGTACCATGAACACTGAAGCTTTCTTT.

DNA for the CDR3: TGTGCCAGCAGTTTCTTAGCGGGAGGCACAGATACGCAGTATTTT. Its translation is CASSFLAGGTDTQYF. J is TRBJ2-3 and V is TRBV28; the match to TRBD2 covers 9 bases. The CDR3 runs to 15 residues. The germline V gene has CDR1 MDHEN and CDR2 SYDVKM. The V and J ends lost 3 bases and 1 base, in that order; junction bases with no gene match: 2. Drawing the rest from reference TRBV28 and TRBJ2-3, the complete variable domain is DVKVTQSSRYLVKRTGEKVFLECVQDMDHENMFWYRQDPGLGLRLIYFSYDVKMKEKGDIPEGYSVSREKKERFSLILESASTNQTSMYLCASSFLAGGTDTQYFGPGTRLTVL.

The chain links TRBV2 to TRBJ2-7; 9 bases agree with TRBD1. The V gene end was trimmed by 10 bases and the J gene end by 1 base; junction bases not matched to a gene: 8. This CDR3 is built from 14 residues. In germline, CDR1 is SNHLY, CDR2 FYNNEI. CDR3 nucleotide sequence: TGTGCCACCCTTGTGGACAGGGGATCCTACGAGCAGTACTTC. Protein sequence: CATLVDRGSYEQYF. Full variable domain (missing parts from reference TRBV2 and TRBJ2-7): EPEVTQTPSHQVTQMGQEVILRCVPISNHLYFYWYRQILGQKVEFLVSFYNNEISEKSEIFDDQFSVERPDGSNFTLKIRSTKLEDSAMYFCATLVDRGSYEQYFGPGTRLTVT.

This clonotype was picked up a small number of times. The CDR3 loop reads CSAATGRTEAFF. In nucleotides, the CDR3 is TGCAGCGCGGCGACAGGGCGGACTGAAGCTTTCTTT. The chain employs TRBV29-1 and TRBJ1-1; 7 bases align to TRBD1. The CDR3 is 12 amino acids. CDR1 SQVTM and CDR2 ANQGSEA come from the germline V gene. V shed 7 bases, J shed 5 bases, and the junction held 7 bases outside the gene matches.

The CDR3 nucleotides read TGTGCCAGCAGCCGGGGTCAGGGGAACACTGAAGCTTTCTTT. Amino acid sequence: CASSRGQGNTEAFF. The rearrangement uses TRBV21-1 and TRBJ1-1; the table's D call of TRBD1 was not tested on the DNA. TRBV21-1 is shown as a pseudogene. The CDR3 runs to 14 residues.

The chain is built from TRBV29-1 and TRBJ2-1; 7 nucleotides align to TRBD2. The CDR3 is 12 amino acids. The germline gives CDR1 SQVTM, CDR2 ANQGSEA. Trimming cost V 3 bases and J 9 bases; bases outside gene matches: 5. The CDR3 region is CSVDLSGVEQFF. CDR3 coding DNA: TGCAGCGTTGATTTGAGCGGGGTTGAGCAGTTCTTC.

The chain links TRBV12-3 or TRBV12-4 to TRBJ1-2; 7 nucleotides line up with TRBD1. CDR3 size: 16 residues. V lost 7 bases to trimming and J lost 4 bases; unmatched junction nucleotides: 15. CDR3 sequence reads: CASTTLDRTRSYGYTF. As DNA, the CDR3 is TGTGCCAGCACCACCTTGGACAGGACGAGGAGCTATGGCTACACCTTC.

This sequence joins TRBV25-1 and TRBJ1-2; D gene ambiguous. CDR3 length equals 11 residues. Germline CDR1 and CDR2: MGHDK and SYGVNS. V lost 5 bases and J lost 8, with 9 bases in between. This chain's CDR3 is CASSHWQGYTF. The DNA for the CDR3 is TGTGCCAGCAGTCACTGGCAAGGCTACACCTTC.

The J gene is TRBJ1-5, the V gene TRBV15, with unresolved D. Germline V gene lookup returns CDR1 LNHNV and CDR2 YYDKDF (reference sequence). The V end was cut by 0 bases, the J end by 4 bases, with 4 bases between. The CDR3 has 13 residues. The DNA of the CDR3 is TGTGCCACCAGCAGAGATCCGAATCAGCCCCAGCATTTT. Protein product: CATSRDPNQPQHF.